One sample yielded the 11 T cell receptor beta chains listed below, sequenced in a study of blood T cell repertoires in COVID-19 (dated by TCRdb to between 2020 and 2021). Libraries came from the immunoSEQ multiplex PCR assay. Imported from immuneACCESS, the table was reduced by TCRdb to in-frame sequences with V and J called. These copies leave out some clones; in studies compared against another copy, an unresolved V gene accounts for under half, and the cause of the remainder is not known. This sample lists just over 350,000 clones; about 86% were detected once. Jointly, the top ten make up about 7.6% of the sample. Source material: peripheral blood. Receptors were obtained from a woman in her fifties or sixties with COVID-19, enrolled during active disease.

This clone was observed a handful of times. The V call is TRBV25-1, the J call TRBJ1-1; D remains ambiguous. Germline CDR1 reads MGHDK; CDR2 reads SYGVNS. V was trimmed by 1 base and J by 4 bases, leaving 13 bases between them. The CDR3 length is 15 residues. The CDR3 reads CASSEWEVEGTEAFF. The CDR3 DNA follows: TGTGCCAGCAGTGAATGGGAGGTTGAGGGCACTGAAGCTTTCTTT.

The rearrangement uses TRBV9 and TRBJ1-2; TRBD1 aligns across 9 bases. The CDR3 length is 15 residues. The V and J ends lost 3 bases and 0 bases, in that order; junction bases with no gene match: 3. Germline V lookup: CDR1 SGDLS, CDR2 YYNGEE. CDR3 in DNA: TGTGCCAGCAGCGCCACAGGGGGCTCTAACTATGGCTACACCTTC. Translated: CASSATGGSNYGYTF.

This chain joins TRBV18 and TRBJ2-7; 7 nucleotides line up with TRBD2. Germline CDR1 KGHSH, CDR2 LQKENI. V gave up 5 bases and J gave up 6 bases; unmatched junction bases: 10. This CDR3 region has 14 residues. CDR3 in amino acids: CASSFFDSGGEQYF. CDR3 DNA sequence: TGTGCCAGCTCATTTTTTGATTCGGGGGGCGAGCAGTACTTC.

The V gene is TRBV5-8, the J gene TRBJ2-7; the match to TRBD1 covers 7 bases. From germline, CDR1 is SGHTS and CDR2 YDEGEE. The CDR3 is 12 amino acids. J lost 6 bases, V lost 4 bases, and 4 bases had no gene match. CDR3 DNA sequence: TGTGCCAGCAGCCCAAGGGGGCGCGAGCAGTACTTC. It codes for CASSPRGREQYF. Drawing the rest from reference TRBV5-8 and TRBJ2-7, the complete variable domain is EAGVTQSPTHLIKTRGQQATLRCSPISGHTSVYWYQQALGLGLQFLLWYDEGEERNRGNFPPRFSGRQFPNYSSELNVNALELEDSALYLCASSPRGREQYFGPGTRLTVT.

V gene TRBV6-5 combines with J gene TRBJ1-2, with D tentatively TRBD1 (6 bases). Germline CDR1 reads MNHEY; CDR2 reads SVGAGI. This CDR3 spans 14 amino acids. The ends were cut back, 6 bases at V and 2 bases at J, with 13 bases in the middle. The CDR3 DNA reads TGTGCCAGCAGCCCCGGGAGGGGGAACTATGGCTACACCTTC. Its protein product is CASSPGRGNYGYTF.

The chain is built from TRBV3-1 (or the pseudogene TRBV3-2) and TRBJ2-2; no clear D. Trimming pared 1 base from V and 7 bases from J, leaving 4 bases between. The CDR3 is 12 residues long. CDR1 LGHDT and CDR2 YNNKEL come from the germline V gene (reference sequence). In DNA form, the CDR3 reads TGTGCCAGCAGCCAAGGAGGCGGGGAGCTGTTTTTT. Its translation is CASSQGGGELFF.

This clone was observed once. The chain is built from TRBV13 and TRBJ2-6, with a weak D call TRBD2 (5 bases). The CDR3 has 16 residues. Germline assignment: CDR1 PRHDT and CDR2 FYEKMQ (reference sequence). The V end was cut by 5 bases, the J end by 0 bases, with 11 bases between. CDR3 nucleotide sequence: TGTGCCAGCAGCCCGGGGTTCGGCTCTGGGGCCAACGTCCTGACTTTC. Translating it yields CASSPGFGSGANVLTF.

The CDR3 region is CASSPPGTVVNTEAFF. The CDR3 nucleotides read TGCGCCAGCAGCCCGCCCGGGACAGTTGTAAACACTGAAGCTTTCTTT. The rearrangement uses TRBV5-1 and TRBJ1-1; 7 positions match TRBD1. The CDR3 is made up of 16 amino acids. The ends lost 4 bases at V and 2 bases at J; junction bases unmatched: 11. Per germline, CDR1 SGHRS and CDR2 YFSETQ.

CDR3 amino acids: CASSKTGATEAFF. The CDR3 nucleotides read TGTGCCAGCAGCAAGACAGGGGCCACTGAAGCTTTCTTT. The chain is built from TRBV3-1 (or the pseudogene TRBV3-2) and TRBJ1-1; 8 bases are shared with TRBD1. The CDR3 is made up of 13 amino acids. J gave up 4 bases and V 5 bases, and 3 bases lay outside the gene matches. Germline V CDR1 and CDR2: LGHDT, YNNKEL (reference sequence).

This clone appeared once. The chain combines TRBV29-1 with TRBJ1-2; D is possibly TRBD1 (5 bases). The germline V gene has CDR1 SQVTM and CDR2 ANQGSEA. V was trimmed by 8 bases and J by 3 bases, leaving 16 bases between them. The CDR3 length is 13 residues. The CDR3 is CSSRAQGDYGYTF. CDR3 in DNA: TGCAGCTCCCGGGCCCAAGGGGACTATGGCTACACCTTC. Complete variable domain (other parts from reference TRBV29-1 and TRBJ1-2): SAVISQKPSRDICQRGTSLTIQCQVDSQVTMMFWYRQQPGQSLTLIATANQGSEATYESGFVIDKFPISRPNLTFSTLTVSNMSPEDSSIYLCSSRAQGDYGYTFGSGTRLTVV.

The CDR3 here is CASSYSGGHGEKLFF. The CDR3 DNA reads TGTGCCAGCAGTTACAGCGGGGGGCATGGTGAAAAACTGTTTTTT. This chain connects TRBV6-5 to TRBJ1-4; the D gene is possibly TRBD1 (6 bases). CDR1 and CDR2 from the germline V gene are MNHEY and SVGAGI. The CDR3 consists of 15 residues. Trimming shortened V by 2 bases and J by 7 bases, and 14 bases separated the two germline ends.